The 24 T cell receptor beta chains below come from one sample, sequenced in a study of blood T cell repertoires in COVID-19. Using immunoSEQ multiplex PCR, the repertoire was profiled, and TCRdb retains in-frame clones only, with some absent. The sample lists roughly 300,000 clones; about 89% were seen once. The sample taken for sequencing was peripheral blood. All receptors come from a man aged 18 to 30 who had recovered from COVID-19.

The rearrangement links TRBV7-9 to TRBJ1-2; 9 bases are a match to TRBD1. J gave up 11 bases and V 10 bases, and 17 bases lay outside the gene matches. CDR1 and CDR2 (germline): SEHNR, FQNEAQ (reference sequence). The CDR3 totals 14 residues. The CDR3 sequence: CATTHIRDRARYTF. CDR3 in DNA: TGTGCCACTACACATATCCGGGACAGGGCCCGGTACACCTTC.

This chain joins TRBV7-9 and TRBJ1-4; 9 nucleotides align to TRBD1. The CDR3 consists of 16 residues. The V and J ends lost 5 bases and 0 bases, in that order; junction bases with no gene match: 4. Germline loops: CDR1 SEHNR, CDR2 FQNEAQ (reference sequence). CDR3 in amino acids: CASSTGQGPTNEKLFF. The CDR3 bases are TGTGCCAGCAGCACGGGACAGGGACCAACTAATGAAAAACTGTTTTTT.

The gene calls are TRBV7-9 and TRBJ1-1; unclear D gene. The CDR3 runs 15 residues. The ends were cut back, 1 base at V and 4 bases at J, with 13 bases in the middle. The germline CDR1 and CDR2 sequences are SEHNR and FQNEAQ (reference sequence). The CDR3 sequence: CASSLVRASGTEAFF. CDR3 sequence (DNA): TGTGCCAGCAGCTTAGTCCGGGCTAGCGGCACTGAAGCTTTCTTT.

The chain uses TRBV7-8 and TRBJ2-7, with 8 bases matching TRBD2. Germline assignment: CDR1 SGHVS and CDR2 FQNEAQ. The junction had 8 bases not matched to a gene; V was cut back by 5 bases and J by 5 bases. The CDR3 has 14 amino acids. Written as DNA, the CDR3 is TGTGCCAGCAGCCCACGGACTAGCAGCCACGAGCAGTACTTC. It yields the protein CASSPRTSSHEQYF.

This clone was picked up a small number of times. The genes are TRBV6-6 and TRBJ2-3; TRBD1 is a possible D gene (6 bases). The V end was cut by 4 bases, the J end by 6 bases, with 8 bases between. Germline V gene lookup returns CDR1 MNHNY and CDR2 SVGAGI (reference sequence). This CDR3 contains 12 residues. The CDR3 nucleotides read TGTGCCAGCAGTTCCACAGGGGATACGCAGTATTTT. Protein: CASSSTGDTQYF.

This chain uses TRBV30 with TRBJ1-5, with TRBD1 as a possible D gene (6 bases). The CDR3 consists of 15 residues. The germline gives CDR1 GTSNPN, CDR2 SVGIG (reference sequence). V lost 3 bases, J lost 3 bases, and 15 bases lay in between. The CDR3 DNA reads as TGTGCCTGGAGCGGTGGCAGGGGAGTCAATCAGCCCCAGCATTTT. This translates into CAWSGGRGVNQPQHF.

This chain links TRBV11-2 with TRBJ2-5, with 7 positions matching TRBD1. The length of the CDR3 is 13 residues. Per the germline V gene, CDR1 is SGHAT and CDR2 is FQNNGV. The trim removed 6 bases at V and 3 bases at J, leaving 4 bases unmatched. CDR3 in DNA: TGTGCCAGCAGTTTTGACAGGGAAGAGACCCAGTACTTC. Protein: CASSFDREETQYF.

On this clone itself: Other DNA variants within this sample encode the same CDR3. The CDR3 region has the DNA TGCGCCAGCAGCCTCGACGGGTACACTGAAGCTTTCTTT. Amino acids: CASSLDGYTEAFF. The chain is built from TRBV5-1 and TRBJ1-1, with D hard to call. Trimming took 4 bases from V and 3 from J, leaving 10 bases between them. This CDR3 is built from 13 residues. Germline CDR1 is SGHRS and CDR2 is YFSETQ. The whole variable domain, remainder taken from reference TRBV5-1 and TRBJ1-1, is KAGVTQTPRYLIKTRGQQVTLSCSPISGHRSVSWYQQTPGQGLQFLFEYFSETQRNKGNFPGRFSGRQFSNSRSEMNVSTLELGDSALYLCASSLDGYTEAFFGQGTRLTVV.

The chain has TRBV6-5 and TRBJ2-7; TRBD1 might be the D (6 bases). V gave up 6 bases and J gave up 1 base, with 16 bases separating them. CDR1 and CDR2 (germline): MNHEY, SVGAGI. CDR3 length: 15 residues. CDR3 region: CASRETGLASYEQYF. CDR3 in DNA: TGTGCCAGCAGGGAGACAGGTCTCGCGTCCTACGAGCAGTACTTC.

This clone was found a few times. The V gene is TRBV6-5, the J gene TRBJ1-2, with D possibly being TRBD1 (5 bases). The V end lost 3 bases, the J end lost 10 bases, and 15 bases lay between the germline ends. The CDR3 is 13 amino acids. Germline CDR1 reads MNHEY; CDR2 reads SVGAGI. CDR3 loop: CASSYGEGRPYTF. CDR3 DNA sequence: TGTGCCAGCAGTTATGGGGAGGGACGCCCCTACACCTTC.

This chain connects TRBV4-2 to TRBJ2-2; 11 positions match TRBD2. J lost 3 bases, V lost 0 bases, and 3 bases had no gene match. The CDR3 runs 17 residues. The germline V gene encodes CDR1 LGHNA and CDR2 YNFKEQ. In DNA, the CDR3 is TGTGCCAGCAGCCAAGATTCGGGACTAGCGGACACCGGGGAGCTGTTTTTT. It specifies CASSQDSGLADTGELFF.

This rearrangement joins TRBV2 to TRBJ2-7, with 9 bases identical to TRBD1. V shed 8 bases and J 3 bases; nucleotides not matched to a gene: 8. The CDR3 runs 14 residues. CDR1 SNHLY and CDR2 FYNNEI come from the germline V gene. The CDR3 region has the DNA TGTGCCAGCTCCGCCGGGACAGGGCGCTACGAGCAGTACTTC. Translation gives CASSAGTGRYEQYF.

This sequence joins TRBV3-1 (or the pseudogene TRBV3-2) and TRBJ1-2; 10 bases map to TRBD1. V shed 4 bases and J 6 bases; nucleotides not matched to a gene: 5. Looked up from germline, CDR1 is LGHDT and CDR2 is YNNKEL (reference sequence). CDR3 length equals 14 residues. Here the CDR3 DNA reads TGTGCCAGCAGCCCGGACAGGGGGACGGATGGCTACACCTTC. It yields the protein CASSPDRGTDGYTF.

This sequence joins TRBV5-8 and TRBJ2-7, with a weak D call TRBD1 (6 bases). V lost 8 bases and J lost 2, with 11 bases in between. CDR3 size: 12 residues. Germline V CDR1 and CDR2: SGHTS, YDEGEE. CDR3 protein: CASRDKPYEQYF. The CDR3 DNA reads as TGTGCCAGTCGGGACAAACCCTACGAGCAGTACTTC. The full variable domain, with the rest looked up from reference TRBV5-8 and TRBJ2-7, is EAGVTQSPTHLIKTRGQQATLRCSPISGHTSVYWYQQALGLGLQFLLWYDEGEERNRGNFPPRFSGRQFPNYSSELNVNALELEDSALYLCASRDKPYEQYFGPGTRLTVT.

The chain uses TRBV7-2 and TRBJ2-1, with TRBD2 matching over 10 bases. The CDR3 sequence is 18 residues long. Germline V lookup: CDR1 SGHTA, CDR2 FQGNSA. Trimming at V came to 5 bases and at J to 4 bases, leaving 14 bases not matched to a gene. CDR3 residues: CASSPPPWSGGAYNEQFF. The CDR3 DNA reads TGTGCCAGCAGCCCACCGCCATGGAGCGGGGGGGCTTACAATGAGCAGTTCTTC.

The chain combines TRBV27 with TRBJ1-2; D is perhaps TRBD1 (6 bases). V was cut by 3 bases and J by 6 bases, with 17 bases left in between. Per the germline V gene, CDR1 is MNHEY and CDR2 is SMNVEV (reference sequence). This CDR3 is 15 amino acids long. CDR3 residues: CASSLFPGGANGYTF. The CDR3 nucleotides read TGTGCCAGCAGTTTGTTTCCGGGGGGCGCAAATGGCTACACCTTC.

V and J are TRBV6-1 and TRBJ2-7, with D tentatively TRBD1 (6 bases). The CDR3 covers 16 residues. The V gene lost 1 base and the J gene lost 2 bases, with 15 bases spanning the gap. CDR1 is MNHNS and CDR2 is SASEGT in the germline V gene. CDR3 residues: CASSEGTGQGTYEQYF. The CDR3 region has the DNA TGTGCCAGCAGTGAAGGGACGGGGCAGGGGACCTACGAGCAGTACTTC.

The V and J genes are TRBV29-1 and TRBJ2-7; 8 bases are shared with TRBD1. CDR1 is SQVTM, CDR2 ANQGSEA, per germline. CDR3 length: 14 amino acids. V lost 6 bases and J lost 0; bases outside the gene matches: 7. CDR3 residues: CSVAGTGDSYEQYF. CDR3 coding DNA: TGCAGCGTGGCGGGGACAGGCGACTCCTACGAGCAGTACTTC.

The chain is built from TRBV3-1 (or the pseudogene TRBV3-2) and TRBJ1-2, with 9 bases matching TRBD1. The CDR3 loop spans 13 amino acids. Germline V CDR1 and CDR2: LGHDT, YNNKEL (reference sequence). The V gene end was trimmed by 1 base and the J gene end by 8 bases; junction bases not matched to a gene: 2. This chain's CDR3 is CASSQGTGVGYTF. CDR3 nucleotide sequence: TGTGCCAGCAGCCAAGGGACAGGGGTCGGCTACACCTTC.

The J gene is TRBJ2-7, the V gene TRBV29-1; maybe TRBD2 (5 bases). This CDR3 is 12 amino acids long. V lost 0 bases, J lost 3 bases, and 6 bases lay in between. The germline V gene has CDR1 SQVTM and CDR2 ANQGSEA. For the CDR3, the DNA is TGCAGCGTTGAAGAAGGAGGCTACGAGCAGTACTTC. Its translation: CSVEEGGYEQYF.

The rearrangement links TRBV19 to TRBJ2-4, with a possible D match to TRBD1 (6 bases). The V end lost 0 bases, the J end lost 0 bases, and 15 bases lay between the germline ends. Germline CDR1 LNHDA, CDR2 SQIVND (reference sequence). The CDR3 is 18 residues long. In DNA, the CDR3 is TGTGCCAGTAGTATAGATATAGGGACACCTCTAGCCAAAAACATTCAGTACTTC. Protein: CASSIDIGTPLAKNIQYF.

The CDR3 here is CASRATGGNEQFF. CDR3 coding DNA: TGTGCCAGCAGGGCGACAGGTGGTAATGAGCAGTTCTTC. This chain uses TRBV6-5 with TRBJ2-1; TRBD1 is a possible D gene (6 bases). The germline V gene has CDR1 MNHEY and CDR2 SVGAGI. The CDR3 has 13 amino acids. V was clipped by 6 bases and J by 7 bases, with 13 bases between them.

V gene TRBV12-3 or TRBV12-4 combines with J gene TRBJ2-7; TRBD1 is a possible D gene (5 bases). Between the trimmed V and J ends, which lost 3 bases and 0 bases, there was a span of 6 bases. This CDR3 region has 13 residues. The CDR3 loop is CASSLQGSYEQYF. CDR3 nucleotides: TGTGCCAGCAGTTTGCAGGGCTCCTACGAGCAGTACTTC.

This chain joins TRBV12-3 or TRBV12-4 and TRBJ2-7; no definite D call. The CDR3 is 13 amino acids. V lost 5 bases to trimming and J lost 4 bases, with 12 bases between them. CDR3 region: CASSPSDGYEQYF. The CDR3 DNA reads TGTGCCAGCAGTCCGTCCGACGGGTACGAGCAGTACTTC.